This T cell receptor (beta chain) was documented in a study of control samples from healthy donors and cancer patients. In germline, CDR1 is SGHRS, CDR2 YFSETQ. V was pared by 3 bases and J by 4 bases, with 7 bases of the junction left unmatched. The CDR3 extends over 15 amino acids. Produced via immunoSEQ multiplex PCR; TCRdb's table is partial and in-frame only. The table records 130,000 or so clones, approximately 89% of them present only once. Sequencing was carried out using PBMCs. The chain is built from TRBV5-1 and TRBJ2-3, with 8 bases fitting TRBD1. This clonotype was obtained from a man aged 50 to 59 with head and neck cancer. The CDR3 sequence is CASSWTGKYSDTQYF. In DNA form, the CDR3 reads TGCGCCAGCAGCTGGACAGGGAAGTATTCAGATACGCAGTATTTT.